This is a list of T cell receptor beta chains from one sample in a study of T cells in Graves' hyperthyroidism and ophthalmopathy. TCRdb re-analysed the multiplex PCR reads in MiXCR, keeping a single row per CDR3 protein. Here the sample spans some 440,000 distinct CDR3 sequences, more than 15% being singletons. Sequencing used blood. The source of these receptors is a woman aged 18-29 years with Graves' hyperthyroidism. Each CDR3 is given with its conserved first and last residue. D genes are given only for firm matches. The size entry is marked missing in some rows and otherwise reads once, few, many or a size class.

J	D	V	size	DNA	CDR3
TRBJ2-3	TRBD1	TRBV20-1	many	TGCAGTGCCGTGTCGGGACAGGGACCCACAGATACGCAGTATTTT	CSAVSGQGPTDTQYF
TRBJ1-5	TRBD1	TRBV12-5	many	TGTGCTAGTGGTACGGACAGGGGCAATCAGCCCCAGCATTTT	CASGTDRGNQPQHF
TRBJ2-2	TRBD2	TRBV10-3	few	TGTGCCACCGCTACTAGCGGGAGGGCCGGGGAGCTGTTTTTT	CATATSGRAGELFF
TRBJ2-1	-	TRBV9	-	TGTGCCAGCAGCGTCGCCCGGGGGTTCGATGAGCAGCTCTTC	CASSVARGFDEQLF
TRBJ1-5	-	TRBV24-1	many	TGTGCCACCAGTGATTCAGGGGTCAGCAATCAGCCCCAGCATTTT	CATSDSGVSNQPQHF
TRBJ2-3	TRBD2	TRBV7-8	many	TGTGCCAGCAGCGGGGGAGGGCGGGAAACTACAGATACGCAGTATTTT	CASSGGGRETTDTQYF
TRBJ1-3	TRBD1	TRBV20-1	many	TGCAGTGCTCAAGACAGGGCTTCAGGAAACACCATATATTTT	CSAQDRASGNTIYF
TRBJ2-1	-	TRBV20-1	once	TGCAGTGCCAAGCAGGCGTCTGGGGATAAGTTGGATGAGCAGTTCTTC	CSAKQASGDKLDEQFF
TRBJ2-1	-	TRBV11-2	-	TGTGCCAGCGCAGATATTAGGGGCCCCTACAATGAGCAGTTCTTC	CASADIRGPYNEQFF
TRBJ1-1	-	TRBV30	many	TGTGCAAGGGCTCAGGGGATGAACACTGAAGCTTTCTTT	CARAQGMNTEAFF
TRBJ1-1	-	TRBV6-1	few	TGTGCCAGCAGTGAGTTGGGGGGTGTCACTGAAGCTTTCTTT	CASSELGGVTEAFF
TRBJ1-3	-	TRBV7-3	-	TGTGCCAGCAGCCCCAGCGGCAACTCTGGAAACACCATATATTTT	CASSPSGNSGNTIYF
TRBJ2-6	TRBD1	TRBV7-9	many	TGTGCCAGCTCGAGGACAGGGTTCCTCTCTGGGGCCAACGTCCTGACTTTC	CASSRTGFLSGANVLTF
TRBJ2-2	TRBD2	TRBV9	-	TGTGCCAGCAGCCTTAGCGGGATTTTGGGTACCGGGGAGCTGTTTTTT	CASSLSGILGTGELFF
TRBJ2-6	TRBD2	TRBV12-3/TRBV12-4	-	TGTGCCAGCAGTCCCCTAGCGGGTGCTCCGGGGGCCAACGTCCTGACTTTC	CASSPLAGAPGANVLTF
TRBJ2-3	-	TRBV9	many	TGTGCCAGCACAGATACGCAGTATTTT	CASTDTQYF
TRBJ2-2	TRBD1	TRBV5-6	many	TGTGCCAGCAGCCAGGATTTCGGACAGGGAAGGACCGGGGAGCTGTTTTTT	CASSQDFGQGRTGELFF
TRBJ1-6	-	TRBV12-5	many	TGTGCTAGTCGCTGGTCCTCCTATAATTCACCCCTCCACTTT	CASRWSSYNSPLHF
TRBJ2-5	TRBD1	TRBV6-1	many	TGTGCCAGCAGTGGCCGGGACAGGGGGCCCCAAGAGACCCAGTACTTC	CASSGRDRGPQETQYF
TRBJ2-1	-	TRBV5-4	few	TGTGCCAGCAGCCGCGGACAATCTTTATTCTCCTACGATGAGCAGTTCTTC	CASSRGQSLFSYDEQFF
TRBJ1-2	-	TRBV6-1	few	TGTGCCAGCAGACCCGGGGAACTTTATGGCTACACCTTC	CASRPGELYGYTF
TRBJ2-7	-	TRBV5-1	few	TGCGCCAGCAGCTCCGTCGACTTGTTTGCCTCCTACGAGCAGTACTTC	CASSSVDLFASYEQYF
TRBJ2-5	TRBD2	TRBV6-5	many	TGTGCCAGCAGTACTCGGGGGCATGCGGGAGGGCCCCGGGAGACCCAGTACTTC	CASSTRGHAGGPRETQYF
TRBJ1-2	-	TRBV7-3	many	TGTGCCAGCAGCCCCCAAACAGGGAACTATGGCTACACCTTC	CASSPQTGNYGYTF
TRBJ2-4	-	TRBV7-8	many	TGTGCCAGCAGCTTAAGCGTTCTAAACATTCAGTACTTC	CASSLSVLNIQYF
TRBJ2-2	TRBD2	TRBV6-2/TRBV6-3	-	TGTGCCAGCAGTTACTTGGGACTAGCGGGACTTGGGGGCACCGGGGAGCTGTTTTTT	CASSYLGLAGLGGTGELFF
TRBJ1-2	-	TRBV7-8	many	TGTGCCAGCAGCTTAGATGGGACCCATGGCTACACCTTC	CASSLDGTHGYTF
TRBJ2-2	TRBD2	TRBV6-1	few	TGTGCCAGCACACGACTAGCGGGACTTGACACCGGGGAGCTGTTTTTT	CASTRLAGLDTGELFF
TRBJ2-5	-	TRBV3-1	many	TGTGCCAGCAGTCTCAAAGGGGGGGCCCAAGAGACCCAGTACTTC	CASSLKGGAQETQYF
TRBJ2-2	TRBD1	TRBV30	few	TGTGCCTGGAGTCGACAGGGGGCCTGGCTGTTTTTT	CAWSRQGAWLFF
TRBJ2-1	TRBD1	TRBV24-1	many	TGTGCCACCAGGGCACAGGGGGCGCGGAATGAGCAGTTCTTC	CATRAQGARNEQFF
TRBJ2-4	-	TRBV20-1	many	TGCAGTGCTAGAGGGCAACAGGGCCTAGCCAAAAACATTCAGTACTTC	CSARGQQGLAKNIQYF
TRBJ2-7	TRBD2	TRBV10-3	many	TGTGCCGCCGGGAGTAGCAGGGAGGGCTACGAGCAGTACTTC	CAAGSSREGYEQYF
TRBJ2-7	-	TRBV3-1	many	TGTGCCAGCAGCCAAGGACCCGCAGAGGAGTACTTC	CASSQGPAEEYF
TRBJ2-3	-	TRBV30	many	TGTGCCTGGAGTGTGCCCAGGAGGGCAGATACGCAGTATTTT	CAWSVPRRADTQYF
TRBJ1-4	-	TRBV12-3/TRBV12-4	many	TGTGCCAGCAGCCTTGGGGGGGATGAAAAACTGTTTTTT	CASSLGGDEKLFF
TRBJ2-3	TRBD1	TRBV7-9	many	TGTGCCAGCAGCTTAGGCCAGACAGGGGTTAGCACAGATACGCAGTATTTT	CASSLGQTGVSTDTQYF
TRBJ1-5	-	TRBV28	many	TGTGCCAGCAGTGGGGCGGGGGGAGGGAGCAATCAGCCCCAGCATTTT	CASSGAGGGSNQPQHF
TRBJ1-2	-	TRBV9	-	TGTGCCAGCAGCGTAGTTTGGGACGGTCCTGCCTTC	CASSVVWDGPAF
TRBJ2-5	-	TRBV7-9	-	TGTGCCAGCAGCTCCGTAGGGCAGAAAGACCACTTC	CASSSVGQKDHF
TRBJ1-5	-	TRBV12-3/TRBV12-4	many	TGTGCCAGCAGTTACCTCAATAGCAATCAGCCCCAGCATTTT	CASSYLNSNQPQHF